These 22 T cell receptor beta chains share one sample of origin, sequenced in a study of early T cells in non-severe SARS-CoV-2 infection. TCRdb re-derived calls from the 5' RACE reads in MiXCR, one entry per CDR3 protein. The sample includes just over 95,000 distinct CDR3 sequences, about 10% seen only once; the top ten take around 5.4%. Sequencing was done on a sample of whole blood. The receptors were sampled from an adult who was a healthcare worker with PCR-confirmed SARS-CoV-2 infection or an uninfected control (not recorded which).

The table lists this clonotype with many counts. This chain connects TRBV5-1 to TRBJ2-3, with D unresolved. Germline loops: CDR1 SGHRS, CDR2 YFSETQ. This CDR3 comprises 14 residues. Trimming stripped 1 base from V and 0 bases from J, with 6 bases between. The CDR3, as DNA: TGCGCCAGCAGCTTGCTGGGTAGCACAGATACGCAGTATTTT. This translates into CASSLLGSTDTQYF.

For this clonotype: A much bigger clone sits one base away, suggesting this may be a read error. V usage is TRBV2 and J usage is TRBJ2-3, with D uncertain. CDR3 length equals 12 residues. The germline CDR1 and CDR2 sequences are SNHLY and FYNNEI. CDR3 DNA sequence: TGTGTCAGCTTGCCGTACACAGATACGCAGTATTTT. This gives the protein CVSLPYTDTQYF.

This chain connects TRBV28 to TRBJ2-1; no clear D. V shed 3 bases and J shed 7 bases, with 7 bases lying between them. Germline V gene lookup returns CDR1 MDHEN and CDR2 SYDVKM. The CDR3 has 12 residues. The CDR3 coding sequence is TGTGCCAGCAGTTTGTGGGGAAATGAGCAGTTCTTC. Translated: CASSLWGNEQFF.

CDR3 in amino acids: CASSYGSRKDGYTF. The CDR3 DNA sequence: TGTGCCAGCAGCTACGGGAGCAGAAAGGATGGCTACACCTTC. The chain joins TRBV5-4 to TRBJ1-2, with D unclear. Trimming pared 3 bases from V and 6 bases from J, leaving 15 bases between. The CDR3 has 14 residues. The germline gives CDR1 SGHNT, CDR2 YYREEE (reference sequence).

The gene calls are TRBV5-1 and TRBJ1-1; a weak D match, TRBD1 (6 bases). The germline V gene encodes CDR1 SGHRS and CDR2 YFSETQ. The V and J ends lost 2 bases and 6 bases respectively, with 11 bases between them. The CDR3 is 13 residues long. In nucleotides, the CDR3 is TGCGCCAGCAGCTTCTCACAGGGCCCTGAAGCTTTCTTT. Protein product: CASSFSQGPEAFF.

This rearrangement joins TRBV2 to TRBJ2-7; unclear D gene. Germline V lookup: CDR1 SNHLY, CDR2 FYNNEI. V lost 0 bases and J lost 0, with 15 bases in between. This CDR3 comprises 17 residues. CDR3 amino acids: CASSEALLIAISYEQYF. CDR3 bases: TGTGCCAGCAGTGAAGCCCTCCTCATAGCCATCTCCTACGAGCAGTACTTC.

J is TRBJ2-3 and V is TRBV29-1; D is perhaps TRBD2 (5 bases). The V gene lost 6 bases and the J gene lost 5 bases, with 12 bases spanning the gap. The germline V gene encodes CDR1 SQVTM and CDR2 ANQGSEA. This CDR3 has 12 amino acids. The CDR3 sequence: CSVILSGDTQYF. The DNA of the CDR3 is TGCAGCGTGATACTGAGCGGAGATACGCAGTATTTT.

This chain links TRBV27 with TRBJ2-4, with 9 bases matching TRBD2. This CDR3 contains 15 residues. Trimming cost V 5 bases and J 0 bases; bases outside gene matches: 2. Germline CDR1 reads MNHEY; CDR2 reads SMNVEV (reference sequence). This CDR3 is CASSSGGRAKNIQYF. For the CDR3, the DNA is TGTGCCAGCAGTAGCGGGGGGCGAGCCAAAAACATTCAGTACTTC.

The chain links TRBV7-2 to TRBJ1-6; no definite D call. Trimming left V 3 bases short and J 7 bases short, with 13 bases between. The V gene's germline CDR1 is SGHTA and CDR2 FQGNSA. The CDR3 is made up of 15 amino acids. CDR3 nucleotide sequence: TGTGCCAGCAGCTTCTTCACAATCACGAATTCACCCCTCCACTTT. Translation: CASSFFTITNSPLHF.

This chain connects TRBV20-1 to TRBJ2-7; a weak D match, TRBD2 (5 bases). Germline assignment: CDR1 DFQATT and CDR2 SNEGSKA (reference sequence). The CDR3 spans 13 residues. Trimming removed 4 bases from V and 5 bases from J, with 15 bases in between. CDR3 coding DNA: TGCAGTGCTACTGACTGGTCCGGGGACGAGCAGTACTTC. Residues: CSATDWSGDEQYF.

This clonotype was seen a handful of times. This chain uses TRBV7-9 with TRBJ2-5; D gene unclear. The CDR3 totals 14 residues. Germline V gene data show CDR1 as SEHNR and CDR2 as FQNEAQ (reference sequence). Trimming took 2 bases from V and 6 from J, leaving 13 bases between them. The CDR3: CASSLSQLEKTQYF. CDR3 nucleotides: TGTGCCAGCAGCTTATCACAGTTAGAAAAGACCCAGTACTTC.

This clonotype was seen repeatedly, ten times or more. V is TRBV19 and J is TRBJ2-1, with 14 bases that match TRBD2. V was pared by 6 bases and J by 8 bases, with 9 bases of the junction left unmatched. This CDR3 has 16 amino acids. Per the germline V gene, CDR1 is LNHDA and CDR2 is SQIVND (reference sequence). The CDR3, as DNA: TGTGCCAGTAGCCTCAGACTAGCGGGAGGGCCTTATGAGCAGTTCTTC. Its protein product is CASSLRLAGGPYEQFF.

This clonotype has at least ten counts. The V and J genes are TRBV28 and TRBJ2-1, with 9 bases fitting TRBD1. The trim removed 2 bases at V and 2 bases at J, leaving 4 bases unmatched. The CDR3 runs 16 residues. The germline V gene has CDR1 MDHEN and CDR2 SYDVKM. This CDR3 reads CASSLQGQGTYNEQFF. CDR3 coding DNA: TGTGCCAGCAGTTTACAAGGACAGGGGACCTACAATGAGCAGTTCTTC.

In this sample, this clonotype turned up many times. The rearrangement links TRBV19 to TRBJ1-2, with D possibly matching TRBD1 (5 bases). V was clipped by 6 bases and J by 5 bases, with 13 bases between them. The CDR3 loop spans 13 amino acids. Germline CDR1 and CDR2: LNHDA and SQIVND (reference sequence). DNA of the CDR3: TGTGCCAGTAGAGGTGGGACGCTTTATGGCTACACCTTC. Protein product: CASRGGTLYGYTF.

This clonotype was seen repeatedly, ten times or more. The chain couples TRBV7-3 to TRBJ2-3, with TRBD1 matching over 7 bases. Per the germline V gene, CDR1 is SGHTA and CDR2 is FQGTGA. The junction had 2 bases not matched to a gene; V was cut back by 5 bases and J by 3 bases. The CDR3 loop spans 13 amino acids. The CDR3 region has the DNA TGTGCCAGCAGCCGACAGGGAACAGATACGCAGTATTTT. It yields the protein CASSRQGTDTQYF.

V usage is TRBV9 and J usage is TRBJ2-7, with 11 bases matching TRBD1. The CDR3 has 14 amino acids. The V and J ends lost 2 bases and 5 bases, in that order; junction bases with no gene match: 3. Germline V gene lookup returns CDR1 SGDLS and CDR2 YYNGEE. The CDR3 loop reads CASSVRTGGDEQYF. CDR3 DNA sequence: TGTGCCAGCAGCGTTAGGACAGGGGGCGACGAGCAGTACTTC. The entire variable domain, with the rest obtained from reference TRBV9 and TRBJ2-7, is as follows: DSGVTQTPKHLITATGQRVTLRCSPRSGDLSVYWYQQSLDQGLQFLIQYYNGEERAKGNILERFSAQQFPDLHSELNLSSLELGDSALYFCASSVRTGGDEQYFGPGTRLTVT.

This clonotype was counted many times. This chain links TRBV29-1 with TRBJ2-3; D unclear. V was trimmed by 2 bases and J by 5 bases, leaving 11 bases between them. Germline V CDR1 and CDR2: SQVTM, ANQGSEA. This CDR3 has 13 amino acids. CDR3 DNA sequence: TGCAGCGTTGAACTCCCACTTGAAGATACGCAGTATTTT. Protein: CSVELPLEDTQYF.

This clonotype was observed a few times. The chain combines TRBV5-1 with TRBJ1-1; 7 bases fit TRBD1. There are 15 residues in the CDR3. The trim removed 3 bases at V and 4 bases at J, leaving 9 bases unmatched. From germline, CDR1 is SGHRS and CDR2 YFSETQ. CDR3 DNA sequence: TGCGCCAGCAGCTCGGTGACAGGGTCAGGCACTGAAGCTTTCTTT. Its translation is CASSSVTGSGTEAFF.

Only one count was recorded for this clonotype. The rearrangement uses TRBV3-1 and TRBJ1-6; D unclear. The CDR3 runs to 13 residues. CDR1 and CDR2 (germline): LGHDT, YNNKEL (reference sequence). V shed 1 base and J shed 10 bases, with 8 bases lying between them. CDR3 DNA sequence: TGTGCCAGCAGCCAAGCGGCGGGATCACCCCTCCACTTT. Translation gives CASSQAAGSPLHF. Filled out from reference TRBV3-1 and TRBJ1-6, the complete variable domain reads DTAVSQTPKYLVTQMGNDKSIKCEQNLGHDTMYWYKQDSKKFLKIMFSYNNKELIINETVPNRFSPKSPDKAHLNLHINSLELGDSAVYFCASSQAAGSPLHFGNGTRLTVT.

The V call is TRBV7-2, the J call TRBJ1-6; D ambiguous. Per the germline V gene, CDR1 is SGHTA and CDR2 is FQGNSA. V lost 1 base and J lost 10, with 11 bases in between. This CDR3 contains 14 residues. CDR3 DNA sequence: TGTGCCAGCAGCTTAGAGGGTAATCGGTCACCCCTCCACTTT. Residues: CASSLEGNRSPLHF. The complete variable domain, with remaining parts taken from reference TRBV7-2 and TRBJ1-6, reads GAGVSQSPSNKVTEKGKDVELRCDPISGHTALYWYRQSLGQGLEFLIYFQGNSAPDKSGLPSDRFSAERTGGSVSTLTIQRTQQEDSAVYLCASSLEGNRSPLHFGNGTRLTVT.

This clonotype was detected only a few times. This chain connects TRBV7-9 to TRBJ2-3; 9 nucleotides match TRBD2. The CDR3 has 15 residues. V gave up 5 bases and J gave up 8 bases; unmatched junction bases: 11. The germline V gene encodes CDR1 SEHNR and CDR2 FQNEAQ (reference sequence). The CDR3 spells CASSPLAGGLRTQYF. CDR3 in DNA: TGTGCCAGCAGCCCACTTGCGGGGGGGCTTCGTACGCAGTATTTT.

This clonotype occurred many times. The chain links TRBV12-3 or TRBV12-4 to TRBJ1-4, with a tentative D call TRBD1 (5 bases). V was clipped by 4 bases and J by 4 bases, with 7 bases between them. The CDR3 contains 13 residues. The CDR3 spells CASSWRGNEKLFF. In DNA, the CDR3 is TGTGCCAGCAGTTGGAGGGGTAATGAAAAACTGTTTTTT.